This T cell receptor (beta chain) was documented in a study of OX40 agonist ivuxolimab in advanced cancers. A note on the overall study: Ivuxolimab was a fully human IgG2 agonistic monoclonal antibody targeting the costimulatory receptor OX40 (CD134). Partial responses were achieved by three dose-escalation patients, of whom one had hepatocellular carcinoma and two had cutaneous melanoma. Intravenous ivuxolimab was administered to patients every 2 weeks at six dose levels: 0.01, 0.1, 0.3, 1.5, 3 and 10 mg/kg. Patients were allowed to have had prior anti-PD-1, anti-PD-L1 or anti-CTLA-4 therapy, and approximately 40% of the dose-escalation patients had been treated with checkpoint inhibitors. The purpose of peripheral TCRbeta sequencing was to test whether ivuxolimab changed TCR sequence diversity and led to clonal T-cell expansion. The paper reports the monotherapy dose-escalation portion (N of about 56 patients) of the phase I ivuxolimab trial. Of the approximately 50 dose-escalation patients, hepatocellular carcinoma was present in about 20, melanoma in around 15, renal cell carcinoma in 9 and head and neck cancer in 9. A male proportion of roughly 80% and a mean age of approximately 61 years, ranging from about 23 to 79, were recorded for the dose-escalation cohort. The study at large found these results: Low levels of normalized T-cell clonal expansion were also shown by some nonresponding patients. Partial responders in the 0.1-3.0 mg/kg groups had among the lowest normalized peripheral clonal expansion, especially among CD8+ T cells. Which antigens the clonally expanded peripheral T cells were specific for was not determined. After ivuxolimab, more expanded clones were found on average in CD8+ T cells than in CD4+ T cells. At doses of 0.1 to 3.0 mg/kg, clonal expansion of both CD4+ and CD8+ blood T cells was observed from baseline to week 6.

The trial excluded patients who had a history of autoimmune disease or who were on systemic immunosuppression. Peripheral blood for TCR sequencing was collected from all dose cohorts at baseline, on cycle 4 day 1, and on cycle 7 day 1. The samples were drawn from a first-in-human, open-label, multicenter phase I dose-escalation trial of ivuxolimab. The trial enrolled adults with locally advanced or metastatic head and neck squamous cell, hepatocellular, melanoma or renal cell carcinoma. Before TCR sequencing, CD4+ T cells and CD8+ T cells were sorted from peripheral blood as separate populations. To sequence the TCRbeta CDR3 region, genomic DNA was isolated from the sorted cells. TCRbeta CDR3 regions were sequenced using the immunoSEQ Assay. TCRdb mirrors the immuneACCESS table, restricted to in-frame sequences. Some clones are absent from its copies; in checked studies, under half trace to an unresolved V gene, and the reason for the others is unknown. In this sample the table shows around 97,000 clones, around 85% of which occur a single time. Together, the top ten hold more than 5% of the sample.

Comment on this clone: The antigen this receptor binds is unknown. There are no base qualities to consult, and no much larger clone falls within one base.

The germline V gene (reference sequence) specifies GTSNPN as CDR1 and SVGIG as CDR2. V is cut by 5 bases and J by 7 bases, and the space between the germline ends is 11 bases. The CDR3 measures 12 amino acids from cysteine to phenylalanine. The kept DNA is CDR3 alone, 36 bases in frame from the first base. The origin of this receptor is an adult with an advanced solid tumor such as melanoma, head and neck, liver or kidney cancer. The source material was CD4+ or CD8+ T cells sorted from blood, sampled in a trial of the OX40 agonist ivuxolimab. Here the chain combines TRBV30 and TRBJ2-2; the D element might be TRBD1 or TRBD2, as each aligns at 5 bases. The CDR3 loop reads CAWGRGVGELFF. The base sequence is TGTGCCTGGGGGAGAGGGGTCGGGGAGCTGTTTTTT.